This T cell receptor (beta chain) is from a study of blood T cell repertoires in COVID-19. Some clones are missing from TCRdb's copy, which holds only in-frame ones; the method was immunoSEQ multiplex PCR. The repertoire holds about 140,000 clones, with roughly 84% as singletons. Losses at the gene ends were 5 bases for V and 1 base for J; bases not matched to a gene: 6. Germline CDR1 LNHDA, CDR2 SQIVND (reference sequence). This CDR3 spans 15 amino acids. Sequenced: peripheral blood. This sequence joins TRBV19 and TRBJ1-1, with 8 bases lining up with TRBD1. The TCR originated in a woman aged 55-69 years with acute or convalescent COVID-19. The CDR3 sequence: CASSPGQGSNTEAFF. The CDR3 nucleotides read TGTGCCAGTAGTCCCGGACAGGGCTCGAACACTGAAGCTTTCTTT. Based on the CDR3 plus reference TRBV19 and TRBJ1-1, the full variable domain is DGGITQSPKYLFRKEGQNVTLSCEQNLNHDAMYWYRQDPGQGLRLIYYSQIVNDFQKGDIAEGYSVSREKKESFPLTVTSAQKNPTAFYLCASSPGQGSNTEAFFGQGTRLTVV.